The 3 T cell receptor beta chains presented below share a single source sample, sequenced in a study of patients and donors after allogeneic stem cell transplantation. TCRdb itself ran the RT-PCR reads through MiXCR, one entry per CDR3 protein. This table holds tens of thousands of distinct CDR3 sequences, 26% found once. Specimen: blood, either unsorted or a sorted T cell fraction (not recorded which). These receptors were collected from a human donor who was either an allogeneic HSCT recipient or a stem cell or donor lymphocyte infusion donor (not recorded which). It is not recorded whose cells these are; they may come from a transplant donor.

This chain joins TRBV15 and TRBJ2-7; 8 bases match TRBD1. V was pared by 2 bases and J by 4 bases, with 10 bases of the junction left unmatched. This CDR3 is 16 amino acids long. CDR1 and CDR2 (germline): LNHNV, YYDKDF (reference sequence). The CDR3 region is CATSRFGQGWTYEQYF. The CDR3 DNA follows: TGTGCCACCAGCAGATTCGGACAGGGCTGGACTTACGAGCAGTACTTC. Complete variable domain (other parts from reference TRBV15 and TRBJ2-7): DAMVIQNPRYQVTQFGKPVTLSCSQTLNHNVMYWYQQKSSQAPKLLFHYYDKDFNNEADTPDNFQSRRPNTSFCFLDIRSPGLGDTAMYLCATSRFGQGWTYEQYFGPGTRLTVT.

Many counts were recorded for this clonotype. The chain joins TRBV20-1 to TRBJ1-2; D unresolved. The CDR3 loop spans 13 amino acids. CDR1 and CDR2 (germline): DFQATT, SNEGSKA (reference sequence). V was cut by 1 base and J by 8 bases, with 14 bases left in between. The CDR3 sequence is CSARVAGSEGYTF. The CDR3 DNA reads TGCAGTGCTAGAGTGGCCGGCTCTGAGGGCTACACCTTC.

This chain uses TRBV7-9 with TRBJ2-2; D perhaps matches TRBD2 (5 bases). With 0 bases removed from V and 5 bases from J, the gap between germline ends came to 19 bases. The CDR3 has 18 amino acids. Germline V gives CDR1 SEHNR, CDR2 FQNEAQ (reference sequence). Here the CDR3 reads CASSLAKRTDLWTGELFF. The CDR3 nucleotides read TGTGCCAGCAGCTTAGCTAAAAGGACGGACTTGTGGACCGGGGAGCTGTTTTTT.